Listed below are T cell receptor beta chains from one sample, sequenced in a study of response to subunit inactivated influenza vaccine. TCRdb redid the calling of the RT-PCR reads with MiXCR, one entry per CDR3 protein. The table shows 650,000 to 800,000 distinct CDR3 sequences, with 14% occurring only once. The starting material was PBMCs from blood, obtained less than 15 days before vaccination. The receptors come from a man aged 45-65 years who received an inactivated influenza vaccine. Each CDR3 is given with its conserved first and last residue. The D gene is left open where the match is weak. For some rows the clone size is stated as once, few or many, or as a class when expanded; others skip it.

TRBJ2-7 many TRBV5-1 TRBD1 CASSSGTGDYEQYF TGCGCCAGCAGCTCGGGGACAGGGGACTACGAGCAGTACTTC
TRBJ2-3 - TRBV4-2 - CASSQGLASDTQYF TGTGCCAGCAGCCAAGGCTTAGCGTCCGATACGCAGTATTTT
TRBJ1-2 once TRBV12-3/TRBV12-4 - CASRKQGSGYSF TGTGCCAGCAGGAAACAGGGTTCGGGCTACTCCTTC
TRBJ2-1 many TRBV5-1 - CASSLSDGFNEQFF TGCGCCAGCAGCTTGTCCGATGGGTTTAATGAGCAGTTCTTC
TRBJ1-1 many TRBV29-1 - CSGDNTEAFF TGCAGCGGGGATAACACTGAAGCTTTCTTT
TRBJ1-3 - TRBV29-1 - CSVGGGITGNTIYF TGCAGCGTTGGGGGAGGAATAACTGGAAACACCATATATTTT
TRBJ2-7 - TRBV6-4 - CASSESGVGEQYF TGTGCCAGCAGTGAGTCAGGGGTCGGCGAGCAGTACTTC
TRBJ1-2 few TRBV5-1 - CASSLVVEEQNYGYTF TGCGCCAGCAGCTTGGTGGTCGAGGAACAGAACTATGGCTACACCTTC
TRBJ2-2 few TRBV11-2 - CASSLVGAGAELFF TGTGCCAGCAGCTTAGTGGGGGCAGGTGCGGAGCTGTTTTTT
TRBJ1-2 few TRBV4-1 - CASSQATALFYGYTF TGCGCCAGCAGCCAGGCGACAGCATTATTCTATGGCTACACCTTC
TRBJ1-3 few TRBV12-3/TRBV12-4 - CADRAGNSGNTIYF TGTGCCGATCGGGCCGGAAACTCTGGAAACACCATATATTTT
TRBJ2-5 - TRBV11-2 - CASSLVQGPKETQYF TGTGCCAGCAGCTTAGTCCAGGGCCCAAAAGAGACCCAGTACTTC
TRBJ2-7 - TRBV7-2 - CASSTSPVVYEQYF TGTGCCAGCAGCACATCTCCCGTCGTCTACGAGCAGTACTTC
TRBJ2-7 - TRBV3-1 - CASSPGTKTEQYF TGTGCCAGCAGCCCGGGGACCAAAACCGAGCAGTACTTC
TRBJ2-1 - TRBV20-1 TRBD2 CSGTSGLNEQFF TGCAGTGGTACTAGCGGGCTGAATGAGCAGTTCTTC
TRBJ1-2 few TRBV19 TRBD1 CASRTGQTTNYGYTF TGTGCCAGTAGGACGGGACAGACGACTAACTATGGCTACACCTTC
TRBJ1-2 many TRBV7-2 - CASSPTGWDYGYTF TGTGCCAGCAGCCCCACGGGTTGGGACTATGGCTACACCTTC
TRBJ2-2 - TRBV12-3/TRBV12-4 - CATPRGYTGELFF TGTGCCACTCCGCGGGGCTACACCGGGGAGCTGTTTTTT
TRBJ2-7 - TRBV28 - CATEQGLSYEQYF TGTGCCACTGAACAGGGTCTCTCCTACGAGCAGTACTTC
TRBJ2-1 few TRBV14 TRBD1 CASSRAGTVYNEQFF TGTGCCAGCAGCCGAGCAGGGACAGTTTACAATGAGCAGTTCTTC
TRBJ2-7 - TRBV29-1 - CSVEDGSDNPYEQYF TGCAGCGTTGAAGATGGGTCCGATAACCCCTACGAGCAGTACTTC
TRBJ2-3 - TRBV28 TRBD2 CASSSTSGGKNTQYF TGTGCCAGCAGTTCGACTAGCGGGGGGAAAAATACGCAGTATTTT
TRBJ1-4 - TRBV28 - CASSITLGFGEKLFF TGTGCCAGCAGTATCACCCTTGGTTTTGGTGAAAAACTGTTTTTT
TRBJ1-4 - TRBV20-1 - CSAKFTGATNEKLFF TGCAGTGCTAAATTCACAGGTGCAACTAATGAAAAACTGTTTTTT
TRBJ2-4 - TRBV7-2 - CASSLGRYRDPKNIQYF TGTGCCAGCAGCTTAGGAAGATATCGAGATCCCAAAAACATTCAGTACTTC
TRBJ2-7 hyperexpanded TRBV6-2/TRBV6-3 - CASSPNIGEQYF TGTGCCAGCAGTCCAAACATCGGGGAGCAGTACTTC
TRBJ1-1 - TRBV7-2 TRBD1 CASSLVTGSSLAFF TGTGCCAGCAGCTTAGTGACAGGGAGTAGCCTAGCTTTCTTT
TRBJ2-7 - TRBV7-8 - CASSLDTGFYEQYF TGTGCCAGCAGCTTAGACACAGGATTTTACGAGCAGTACTTC
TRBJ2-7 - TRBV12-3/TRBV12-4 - CASSSEGRYEQYF TGTGCCAGCAGTTCCGAGGGTCGGTACGAGCAGTACTTC
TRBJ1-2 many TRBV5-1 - CASRPDPTGYYGYTF TGCGCCAGCAGGCCTGATCCTACAGGGTACTATGGCTACACCTTC
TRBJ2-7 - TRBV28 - CASTTVGGPYEQYF TGTGCCAGCACCACGGTGGGGGGCCCCTACGAGCAGTACTTC
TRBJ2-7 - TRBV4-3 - CASSQDFSRAHEQYF TGCGCCAGCAGCCAAGATTTTAGCAGGGCCCACGAGCAGTACTTC
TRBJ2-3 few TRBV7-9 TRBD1 CASAPRQGATDTQYF TGTGCCAGCGCGCCTCGACAGGGCGCCACAGATACGCAGTATTTT
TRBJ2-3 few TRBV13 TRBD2 CASSEGLASGDTQYF TGTGCCAGCAGCGAGGGACTAGCGAGTGGAGATACGCAGTATTTT
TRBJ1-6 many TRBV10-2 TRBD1 CASSTGVERNSPLHF TGCGCCAGCAGTACAGGGGTTGAAAGAAATTCACCCCTCCACTTT
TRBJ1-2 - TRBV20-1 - CSARGDKNYGYTF TGCAGTGCTAGGGGGGACAAGAACTATGGCTACACCTTC
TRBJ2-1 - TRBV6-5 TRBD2 CASTSAGGPANEQFF TGTGCCAGCACTTCAGCGGGAGGGCCCGCGAATGAGCAGTTCTTC
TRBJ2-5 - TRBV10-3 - CAIGPPVGGGETQYF TGTGCCATCGGCCCCCCGGTGGGTGGAGGCGAGACCCAGTACTTC
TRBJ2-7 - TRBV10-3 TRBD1 CAISGDRGQSYEQYF TGTGCCATCAGTGGGGACAGGGGCCAATCCTACGAGCAGTACTTC
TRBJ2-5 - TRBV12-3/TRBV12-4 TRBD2 CASSRGLAGLQETQSF TGTGCCAGCAGCAGAGGACTAGCGGGTCTCCAAGAGACCCAGTCCTTC
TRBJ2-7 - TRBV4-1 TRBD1 CASSQARGLTGEQYF TGCGCCAGCAGCCAAGCCAGGGGGCTAACTGGCGAGCAGTACTTC
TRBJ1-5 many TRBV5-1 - CASSLVGDQPQHF TGCGCCAGCAGCTTGGTAGGGGATCAGCCCCAGCATTTT
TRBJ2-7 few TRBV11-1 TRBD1 CASSGRDRLYEQYF TGTGCCAGCAGCGGTCGGGACAGGCTTTACGAGCAGTACTTC
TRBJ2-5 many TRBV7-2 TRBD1 CASSSQGVSETQYF TGTGCCAGCAGCTCCCAGGGGGTGTCAGAGACCCAGTACTTC
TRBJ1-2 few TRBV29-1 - CSVYVRGFSGYTF TGCAGCGTTTATGTCAGAGGTTTTAGCGGCTACACCTTC
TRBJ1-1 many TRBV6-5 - CASSYSIAQLNTEAFF TGTGCCAGCAGTTACTCGATCGCCCAGTTGAACACTGAAGCTTTCTTT
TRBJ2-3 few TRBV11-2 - CASSLARPGSTDTQYF TGTGCCAGCAGCTTAGCCAGACCGGGGAGCACAGATACGCAGTATTTT
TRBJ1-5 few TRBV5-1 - CASSSGTNNQPQHF TGCGCCAGCAGTTCCGGGACAAACAATCAGCCCCAGCATTTT